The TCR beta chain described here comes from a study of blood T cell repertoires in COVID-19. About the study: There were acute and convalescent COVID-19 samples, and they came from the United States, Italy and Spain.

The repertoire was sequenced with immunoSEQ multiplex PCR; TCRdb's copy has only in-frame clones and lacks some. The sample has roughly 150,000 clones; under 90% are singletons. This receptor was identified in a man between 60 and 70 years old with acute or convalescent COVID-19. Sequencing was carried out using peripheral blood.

The CDR3 loop reads CASSSFQGAYGYTF. DNA for the CDR3: TGCGCCAGCAGCTCCTTCCAGGGGGCCTATGGCTACACCTTC. This chain links TRBV5-1 with TRBJ1-2; 8 bases match TRBD1. V was pared by 3 bases and J by 4 bases, with 5 bases of the junction left unmatched. The CDR3 extends over 14 amino acids. Germline V gene lookup returns CDR1 SGHRS and CDR2 YFSETQ.